The subject of this entry is one TCR beta chain. Its recognized antigen is unknown. Per-base quality was not reported, and no clone a single base away is much larger than it. This entry belongs to a study of T cells in Graves' hyperthyroidism and ophthalmopathy (dated by TCRdb to the late 2010s). General notes on the study: Peripheral blood was sampled at the time of initial diagnosis, prior to any treatment. TCR V-J signatures able to tell the groups apart were searched for in a discovery cohort of 95 or so patients, of whom over 40 had Graves' ophthalmopathy and around 57 had stable Graves' hyperthyroidism. An independent validation cohort of about 19 hyperthyroidism patients and approximately 16 patients who later progressed to ophthalmopathy tested prospective prediction of ophthalmopathy. The 75 to 100 discovery patients were divided at random into training and test sets in a 7:3 ratio. The study also compared thyroid tissue and blood T-cell repertoires from about six Graves' hyperthyroidism patients. After blood sampling, hyperthyroidism patients were treated with methimazole at a starting dose of 30 mg daily, and ophthalmopathy patients were treated with high-dose intravenous methylprednisolone. According to the paper, TCR Vbeta CDR3 sequencing was carried out on over 130 peripheral blood samples, which came from approximately 41 ophthalmopathy, 75 or so hyperthyroidism and 17 progressor patients. Overall results and qualifications from the work: No statistical method was used to fix the sample size in advance, and group allocation was not hidden from the investigators. Blood samples also contained most of the expanded thyroid clonotypes (frequency above 0.001), which suggests that blood repertoires may reflect thyroid immune responses. In validation, the model predicted progression to ophthalmopathy with 55% to 71% sensitivity and approximately 74% specificity, a median of roughly seven months before onset. In cross-validation, a model built on a 13 V-J signature told ophthalmopathy apart from stable hyperthyroidism with about 90% sensitivity and roughly 81% specificity, and in testing the same model reached 80%/75%.

Graves' hyperthyroidism was defined as stable when no progression to ophthalmopathy occurred over 18 months of follow-up. The hyperthyroidism patients were between 18 and 65 years old and newly diagnosed, with a disease duration of less than 2 months. Patients with uncontrolled infections, other autoimmune diseases, pregnancy or lactation were excluded. Diagnoses were based on clinical symptoms, serum thyroxine and TRAb, thyroid ultrasound and orbital computed tomography. PBMCs were separated from over 9 ml of fresh peripheral blood using Ficoll-Paque density gradient centrifugation. Trizol reagent was used to extract total RNA, and RNA quality was then checked on an Agilent 2100 Bioanalyzer. Amplification of TCR beta CDR3 regions was carried out from RNA transcripts. For the first round of RT-PCR on the TCR CDR3, the HTBI primer set was used together with the Qiagen OneStep RT-PCR kit. Libraries were constructed in a second round of multiplex PCR, after which size selection and purification were carried out. Libraries were sequenced paired-end with 100 bp reads on an Illumina HiSeq2000. Under the source paper's analysis protocol: Raw data were processed with SOAPnuke, discarding reads with adapters, uncalled bases, mean Phred below 15, or no exact constant-primer or identifier match. High-quality paired reads were merged using COPE v1.2.5, and each unique nucleotide sequence was defined as a clonotype. MiTCR v1.1 was used to align clonotypes to the IMGT TRBV, TRBD and TRBJ reference segments. The analysis was restricted to V-J combinations with a frequency above 0.0001, which together covered 99.2% of the repertoires. The TCS score was defined as the ratio of F50 (clonal expansion) to E x V (chaos), calculated using BLOSUM62-based TCRdist between CDR3 peptides within each V-J. Welch's t-statistics and random forest reduced roughly 500 V-J features to some 14, which were used in a naive Bayes classifier (R e1071). TCRdb reanalyzed the raw reads on its own, using fastp at Q25 for trimming and MiXCR for clone calling, and kept in-frame beta chains. Each entry is one CDR3 protein sequence, shown with its most common DNA and genes. These V and J calls are TCRdb output, not the study's own analysis. This sample holds 480,000 or so distinct CDR3 sequences; 14% were observed only once. The top ten clones comprise under 20% of the sample.

Its CDR3 holds 13 amino acids, cysteine through phenylalanine. Just CDR3 DNA is preserved here, 39 bases in frame from base 1. The germline V gene provides CDR1 SGHAT and CDR2 FQNNGV. Compared with germline, V lacks 5 bases and J lacks 10 bases; bases without a gene match: 9. The material sequenced was blood. This sequence was found in a woman aged 18-35 years with Graves' hyperthyroidism. The chain links TRBV11-2 with TRBJ2-3; TRBD2 lines up with 7 middle nucleotides. The sequenced DNA: TGTGCCAGCAGCCAAACGGGGGGTCTCGCGCAGTATTTT. Its translation is CASSQTGGLAQYF.